The clone carrying this T cell receptor beta chain appeared many times. Trimming cost V 6 bases and J 4 bases; bases outside gene matches: 7. The CDR3 consists of 17 residues. Germline CDR1 reads MNHEY; CDR2 reads SVGEGT. The source of the sample is a study of blood T cells in healthy people across ages. PCR was performed a second time for roughly 6 to 12 cycles using a sample-barcoded 5' primer and a J-beta primer mix. TCRdb fed the 5' RACE reads into MiXCR, producing one record per CDR3 protein. The sample has about 800,000 distinct CDR3 sequences, 35% to 50% seen once. This sequence was found in an elderly man in good health. The V and J genes are TRBV6-2 or TRBV6-3 and TRBJ2-1; 15 bases fit TRBD2. Input material: blood. CDR3 loop: CASSLGTSGRNYNEQFF. The DNA for the CDR3 is TGTGCCAGCAGCCTAGGGACTAGCGGGAGGAATTACAATGAGCAGTTCTTC.